These 5 T cell receptor beta chains share one sample of origin, sequenced in a study of CD8 T cells in ankylosing spondylitis. Points from the study as a whole: Characteristic, it appeared, of ankylosing spondylitis blood was a TCR beta motif of several highly homologous variants.

MiXCR was run by TCRdb on the 5' RACE reads, yielding one entry per CDR3 protein. The sample carries about 420,000 distinct CDR3 sequences, around 24% recorded once. Their cognate antigens are unknown. Sequencing used blood, either unsorted or a sorted T cell fraction (not recorded which). These TCRs come from a male donor with ankylosing spondylitis.

This clonotype was detected only a few times. V is TRBV10-3 and J is TRBJ2-3; 9 bases match TRBD1. Germline V gene data show CDR1 as ENHRY and CDR2 as SYGVKD. V lost 10 bases to trimming and J lost 4 bases; unmatched junction nucleotides: 9. The CDR3 contains 14 residues. CDR3 protein: CATARTGDSDTQYF. The CDR3 nucleotides are TGTGCCACCGCTCGGACAGGGGACTCAGATACGCAGTATTTT.

The chain combines TRBV6-5 with TRBJ2-1; possibly TRBD1 for D (5 bases). This CDR3 region has 17 residues. The germline V and J ends were trimmed by 2 bases and 2 bases, with 16 bases remaining between them. In germline, CDR1 is MNHEY, CDR2 SVGAGI. DNA for the CDR3: TGTGCCAGCAGTTACCCACCCTTACCAGGGACCTACAATGAGCAGTTCTTC. As protein: CASSYPPLPGTYNEQFF.

This chain connects TRBV4-3 to TRBJ2-1, with 11 nucleotides matching TRBD2. Germline loops: CDR1 LGHNA, CDR2 YSLEER. Trimming removed 0 bases from V and 3 bases from J; junction bases left unmatched: 10. The CDR3 has 19 amino acids. CDR3 nucleotide sequence: TGCGCCAGCAGCCAAGATTTAGCGGGAGGGCCTACGTTCTACAATGAGCAGTTCTTC. It is translated as CASSQDLAGGPTFYNEQFF.

This clonotype has just a few counts. The rearrangement joins TRBV7-3 to TRBJ2-1; D not resolved. The germline V gene has CDR1 SGHTA and CDR2 FQGTGA. CDR3 length: 13 residues. The V end was cut by 5 bases, the J end by 12 bases, with 17 bases between. The CDR3 is CASSDPDHRGQFF. The CDR3 DNA sequence: TGTGCCAGCAGCGACCCGGACCACCGCGGGCAGTTCTTC.

The chain combines TRBV29-1 with TRBJ2-5; D tentatively reads TRBD1 or TRBD2 (6 bases each). Germline V CDR1 and CDR2: SQVTM, ANQGSEA. V was shortened by 4 bases and J by 5 bases, with 38 bases between the two germline ends. The CDR3 has 21 amino acids. DNA of the CDR3: TGCAGCGTTGTATGGGACTGGACCCGATCGGCTAGGGGGTTCGTCGGGGAGACCCAGTACTTC. This encodes CSVVWDWTRSARGFVGETQYF. Complete variable domain (other parts from reference TRBV29-1 and TRBJ2-5): SAVISQKPSRDICQRGTSLTIQCQVDSQVTMMFWYRQQPGQSLTLIATANQGSEATYESGFVIDKFPISRPNLTFSTLTVSNMSPEDSSIYLCSVVWDWTRSARGFVGETQYFGPGTRLLVL.